This T cell receptor (beta chain) was documented in a study of cytomegalovirus exposure and HLA in healthy donors. About the study: Out of 350 to 400 genotyped donors, about 81% belonged to the Caucasian-associated ancestry cluster.

The sample holds a few counts of this clone. Compared with germline, one end of the junction differs, possibly owing to a read error. Primers for the PCR totalled 60 Vbeta and 13 Jbeta. The method was immunoSEQ multiplex PCR; TCRdb's version includes in-frame clones alone and lacks a portion of them. The sample holds approximately 74,000 clones, about two thirds seen once. Germline lookup yields CDR1 SEHNR and CDR2 FQNEAQ (reference sequence). The CDR3 is 12 amino acids. The J gene is TRBJ2-3, the V gene TRBV7-9; D remains unclear. Sequencing used PBMCs. The source is a man aged 25 to 40 in good health and CMV-seropositive. The CDR3 protein is CSSSLVTDTQYF. In DNA form, the CDR3 reads TGTTCCAGCAGCTTAGTGACTGATACGCAGTATTTT.